Listed here are 5 T cell receptor beta chains from one sample, sequenced in a study of persistence of HIV-infected CD4 T cells. The antigens these receptors bind are not known. This was the immunoSEQ version 4 assay in survey mode. Some clones are missing from TCRdb's copy, which holds only in-frame ones; the method was immunoSEQ multiplex PCR. Of 43,000 or so clones listed, 70% to 90% are singletons. This nonspecific control used anti-CD3/anti-CD28 bead stimulation of CD4+ T cells. CD4+ T cells upregulating both CD40 ligand and CD69 were sorted as responding cells. The input for sequencing was CD4+ T cells sorted from PBMCs after approximately 18-hour stimulation, taken from a patient who received antiretroviral therapy. All receptors derive from an adult man with HIV who was CMV-seropositive.

The CDR3 reads CASSLAAGGTYEQYF. The CDR3 nucleotides read TGTGCCAGCAGTTTAGCAGCGGGGGGCACCTACGAGCAGTACTTC. The V call is TRBV28, the J call TRBJ2-7; TRBD2 agrees at 9 bases. The J segment lost 2 bases and the V segment lost 2 bases, leaving 4 bases of the junction unmatched. There are 15 residues in the CDR3. Germline-derived CDR1 and CDR2 are MDHEN and SYDVKM.

The chain links TRBV3-1 (or the pseudogene TRBV3-2) to TRBJ1-6; D not resolved. Deletions cut 0 bases from V and 10 bases from J, with 7 bases between. The CDR3 runs to 13 residues. Germline CDR1 and CDR2: LGHDT and YNNKEL (reference sequence). CDR3 nucleotides: TGTGCCAGCAGCCAAGACTTGAGATCACCCCTCCACTTT. Its protein product is CASSQDLRSPLHF.

The V gene is TRBV28, the J gene TRBJ1-6; 10 bases map to TRBD1. The germline V gene has CDR1 MDHEN and CDR2 SYDVKM. The CDR3 runs to 15 residues. The trim removed 1 base at V and 7 bases at J, leaving 1 base unmatched. The CDR3 loop reads CASSLSDRGNSPLHF. CDR3 sequence (DNA): TGTGCCAGCAGTTTATCGGACAGGGGGAATTCACCCCTCCACTTT.

The rearrangement joins TRBV27 to TRBJ1-5; TRBD1 is a possible D gene (5 bases). Trimming removed 2 bases at V and 1 base at J, with 12 bases between. This CDR3 has 16 amino acids. Germline V gene sequence: CDR1 MNHEY, CDR2 SMNVEV (reference sequence). The CDR3 reads CASSLSGTVSNQPQHF. CDR3 in DNA: TGTGCCAGCAGTTTAAGTGGGACGGTAAGCAATCAGCCCCAGCATTTT.

The V gene is TRBV6-5, the J gene TRBJ1-6; D remains unclear. V was clipped by 8 bases and J by 3 bases, with 8 bases between them. The CDR3 has 13 amino acids. The germline gives CDR1 MNHEY, CDR2 SVGAGI. The CDR3 coding sequence is TGTGCCAGCGGAGGAAGCTATAATTCACCCCTCCACTTT. It yields the protein CASGGSYNSPLHF.